This TCR beta chain originates from a study of CD8 T cells in ankylosing spondylitis. Broader study findings: Disease-linked clones had a CD8+ phenotype and relatively low frequency in peripheral blood. Reactive arthritis synovial fluid and blood previously showed some of these motif variants. What appeared characteristic of ankylosing spondylitis blood was a TCR beta motif of 7 or 8 highly homologous variants. Enrichment of disease-linked clones was reportedly significant in matched ankylosing spondylitis synovial fluid.

A remark on this clonotype: What it recognizes is unknown.

Making the TCR beta libraries involved quantitative 5'-RACE with molecular barcodes. From the 5' RACE reads, TCRdb called clonotypes with MiXCR, one entry per CDR3 protein. The sample lists roughly 670,000 distinct CDR3 sequences, around a fifth occurring once. CDR3 length equals 15 residues. The germline V and J ends were trimmed by 3 bases and 1 base, with 12 bases remaining between them. Germline V gene data show CDR1 as LGHNA and CDR2 as YNFKEQ. The V gene is TRBV4-2, the J gene TRBJ1-1; weak D call: TRBD1 (5 bases). The source of this sequence is a male donor with ankylosing spondylitis. Material: blood, either unsorted or a sorted T cell fraction (not recorded which). The CDR3, as DNA: TGTGCCAGCAGCCAGATCTCGACAGAGAACACTGAAGCTTTCTTT. This translates into CASSQISTENTEAFF.